The clone carrying this TCR delta chain was seen a handful of times. No antigen is known for it. TCRdb's protein, taken from a much larger clone, differs from this DNA's translation at residue 16, likely owing to a read error; the protein displayed comes from the DNA. This entry comes from a study of gamma delta lymphoproliferative disorders and STAT genes. About the research overall: Delta libraries were made per EuroClonality-NGS working group procedure. Notes on the study in general: Delta repertoires did not separate groups, but patient gamma repertoires clustered apart. Nearly all major patient gamma and delta clonotypes were public; only a couple of gamma clonotypes were disease-private.

PBMCs from patients and controls supplied the genomic DNA for sequencing. Age- and sex-matched healthy adult donors provided control blood. TCRdb re-called the multiplex PCR reads using CATT. The table includes around 1,400 delta-chain clones, around 0.89% detected once. CDR1 and CDR2 from the germline V gene are GEAIGNYY and EKD. This CDR3 has 18 residues. The TCR was taken from a human donor in good health. The sample comprised blood. The V gene is TRDV2, the J gene TRDJ1; 9 bases map to TRDD3. Written as DNA, the CDR3 is TGTGCCTGTGACACCCTACTGGGGGACCCCTTCTTGACCGATAAACCCATCTTT. Its translation: CACDTLLGDPFLTDKPIF.